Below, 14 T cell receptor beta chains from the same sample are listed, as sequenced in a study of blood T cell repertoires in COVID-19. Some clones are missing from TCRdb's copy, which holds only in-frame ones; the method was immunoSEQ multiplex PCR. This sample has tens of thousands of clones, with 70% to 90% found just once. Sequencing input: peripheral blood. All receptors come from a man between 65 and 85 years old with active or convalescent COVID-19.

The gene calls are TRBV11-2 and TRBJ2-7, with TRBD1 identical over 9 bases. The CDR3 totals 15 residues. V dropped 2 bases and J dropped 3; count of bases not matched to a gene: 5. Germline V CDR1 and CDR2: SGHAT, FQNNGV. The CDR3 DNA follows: TGTGCCAGCAGCTTAACAGGGGGCAGCGGCTACGAGCAGTACTTC. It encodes CASSLTGGSGYEQYF.

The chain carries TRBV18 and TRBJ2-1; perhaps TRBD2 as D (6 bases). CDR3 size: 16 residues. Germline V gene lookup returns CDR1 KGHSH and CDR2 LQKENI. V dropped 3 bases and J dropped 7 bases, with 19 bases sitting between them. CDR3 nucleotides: TGTGCCAGCTCACCCACCGGGACTCACGTAATAAATGAGCAGTTCTTC. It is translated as CASSPTGTHVINEQFF.

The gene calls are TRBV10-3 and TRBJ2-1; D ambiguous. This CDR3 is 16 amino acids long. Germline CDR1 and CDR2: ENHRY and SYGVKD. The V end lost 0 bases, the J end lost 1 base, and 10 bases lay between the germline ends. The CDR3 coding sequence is TGTGCCATCAGTGAGTCGTTAGGCGGTTCCTACAATGAGCAGTTCTTC. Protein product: CAISESLGGSYNEQFF.

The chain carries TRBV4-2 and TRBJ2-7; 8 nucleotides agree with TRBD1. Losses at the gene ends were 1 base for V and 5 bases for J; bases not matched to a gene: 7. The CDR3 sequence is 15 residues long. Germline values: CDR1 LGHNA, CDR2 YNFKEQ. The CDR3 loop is CASSQAIRQGNEQYF. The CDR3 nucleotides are TGTGCCAGCAGCCAAGCGATTAGACAGGGGAACGAGCAGTACTTC.

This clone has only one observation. The CDR3 nucleotides read TGTGCCAGCAGTGAAATGACAGGGTATAATTCACCCCTCCACTTT. It is translated as CASSEMTGYNSPLHF. This chain links TRBV2 with TRBJ1-6, with 7 bases aligning to TRBD1. CDR3 size: 15 residues. J lost 4 bases, V lost 2 bases, and 2 bases had no gene match. The germline V gene encodes CDR1 SNHLY and CDR2 FYNNEI.

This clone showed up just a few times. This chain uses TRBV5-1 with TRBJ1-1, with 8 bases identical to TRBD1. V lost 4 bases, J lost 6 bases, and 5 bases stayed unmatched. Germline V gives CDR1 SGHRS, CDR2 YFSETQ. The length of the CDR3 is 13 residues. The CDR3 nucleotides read TGCGCCAGCAGCCCGCAGGGGGCTCCTGAAGCTTTCTTT. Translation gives CASSPQGAPEAFF.

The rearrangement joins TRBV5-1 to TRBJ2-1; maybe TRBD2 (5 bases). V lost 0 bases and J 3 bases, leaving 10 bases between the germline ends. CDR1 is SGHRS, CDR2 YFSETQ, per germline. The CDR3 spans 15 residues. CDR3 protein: CASSLARGSYNEQFF. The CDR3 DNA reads TGCGCCAGCAGCTTGGCCCGGGGAAGCTACAATGAGCAGTTCTTC.

The CDR3 is CASSSGIFSNQPQHF. The CDR3 DNA follows: TGTGCCAGCAGTTCCGGGATTTTTAGCAATCAGCCCCAGCATTTT. This chain links TRBV6-2 or TRBV6-3 with TRBJ1-5, with D hard to call. From germline, CDR1 is MNHEY and CDR2 SVGEGT. This CDR3 is 15 amino acids long. With 4 bases removed from V and 0 bases from J, the gap between germline ends came to 10 bases.

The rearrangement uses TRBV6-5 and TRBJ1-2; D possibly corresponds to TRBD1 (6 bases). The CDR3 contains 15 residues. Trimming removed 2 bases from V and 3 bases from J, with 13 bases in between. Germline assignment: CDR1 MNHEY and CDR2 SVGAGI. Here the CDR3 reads CASSYPDRIYYGYTF. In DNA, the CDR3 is TGTGCCAGCAGTTACCCTGACAGGATCTACTATGGCTACACCTTC.

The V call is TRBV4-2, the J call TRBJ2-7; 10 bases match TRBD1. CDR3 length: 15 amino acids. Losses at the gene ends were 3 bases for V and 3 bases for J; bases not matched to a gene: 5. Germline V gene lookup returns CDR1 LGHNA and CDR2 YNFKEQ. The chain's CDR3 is CASSHPGTGVYEQYF. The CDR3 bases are TGTGCCAGCAGCCATCCCGGGACAGGGGTCTACGAGCAGTACTTC.

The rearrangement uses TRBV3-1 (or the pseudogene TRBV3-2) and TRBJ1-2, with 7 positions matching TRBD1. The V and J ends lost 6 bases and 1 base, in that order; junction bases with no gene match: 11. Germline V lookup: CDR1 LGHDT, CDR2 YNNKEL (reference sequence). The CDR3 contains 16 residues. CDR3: CASSLGSPGGNYGYTF. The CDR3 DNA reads TGTGCCAGCAGTCTTGGAAGTCCAGGGGGTAACTATGGCTACACCTTC.

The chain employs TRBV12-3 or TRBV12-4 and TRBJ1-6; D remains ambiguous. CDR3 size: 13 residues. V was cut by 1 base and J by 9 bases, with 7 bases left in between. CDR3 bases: TGTGCCAGCAGTTTAGGGGAGATTTCACCCCTCCACTTT. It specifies CASSLGEISPLHF.

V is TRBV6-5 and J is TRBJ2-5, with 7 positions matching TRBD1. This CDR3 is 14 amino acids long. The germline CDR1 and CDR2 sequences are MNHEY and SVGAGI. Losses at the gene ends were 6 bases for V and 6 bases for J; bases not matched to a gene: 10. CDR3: CASRQTGTAKTQYF. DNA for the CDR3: TGTGCCAGCAGGCAGACAGGGACGGCGAAGACCCAGTACTTC.

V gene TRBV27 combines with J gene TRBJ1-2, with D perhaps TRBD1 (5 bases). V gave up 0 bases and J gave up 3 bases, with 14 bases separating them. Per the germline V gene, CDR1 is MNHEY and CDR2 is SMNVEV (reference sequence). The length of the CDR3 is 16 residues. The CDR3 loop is CASSLSIGERYYGYTF. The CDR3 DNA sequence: TGTGCCAGCAGTTTATCGATAGGGGAAAGGTACTATGGCTACACCTTC.